These 16 T cell receptor beta chains originate from one sample sequenced in a study of shared clonotypes between healthy human individuals. Produced via immunoSEQ multiplex PCR; TCRdb's table is partial and in-frame only. The data contain around 1.6 million clones, roughly 98% of them seen just once; the ten biggest clones take up 0.4% to 0.45%. Sequences were obtained from naive CD4+ T cells sorted from blood. Noted subset: CD45RA+ positively selected. These receptor sequences come from a young man in good health.

The chain uses TRBV2 and TRBJ2-7; D remains ambiguous. The germline V gene encodes CDR1 SNHLY and CDR2 FYNNEI. CDR3 length equals 11 residues. Trimming removed 7 bases from V and 5 bases from J, with 9 bases in between. CDR3 in DNA: TGTGCCAGCACGGGCGATCACGAGCAGTACTTC. Amino acids: CASTGDHEQYF.

The V and J genes are TRBV28 and TRBJ2-2; tentative D call: TRBD1 (5 bases). CDR3 size: 13 residues. V was trimmed by 7 bases and J by 0 bases, leaving 6 bases between them. Germline V gene data show CDR1 as MDHEN and CDR2 as SYDVKM. The CDR3 region is CASTDTNTGELFF. The CDR3 bases are TGTGCCAGCACGGACACGAACACCGGGGAGCTGTTTTTT.

The chain combines TRBV29-1 with TRBJ1-2; no clear D gene. Trimming took 7 bases from V and 8 from J, leaving 5 bases between them. The germline V gene encodes CDR1 SQVTM and CDR2 ANQGSEA. The CDR3 has 8 amino acids. The CDR3 is CSGGGYTF. Written as DNA, the CDR3 is TGCAGCGGCGGAGGCTACACCTTC.

In regard to this clone: Other nucleotide sequences from this sample produce the same CDR3. This chain joins TRBV7-9 and TRBJ2-1, with unresolved D. V lost 1 base and J 7 bases, leaving 2 bases between the germline ends. CDR1 and CDR2 from the germline V gene are SEHNR and FQNEAQ (reference sequence). CDR3 length equals 11 residues. The DNA for the CDR3 is TGTGCCAGCAGCTTAGGTAATGAGCAGTTCTTC. This encodes CASSLGNEQFF.

J is TRBJ2-2 and V is TRBV7-2; 9 bases agree with TRBD2. V lost 4 bases, J lost 5 bases, and 8 bases stayed unmatched. There are 16 residues in the CDR3. Germline V gene lookup returns CDR1 SGHTA and CDR2 FQGNSA. CDR3 DNA: TGTGCCAGCAGCTACACCGGGACTAGCCCGACCGGGGAGCTGTTTTTT. Its translation: CASSYTGTSPTGELFF.

The chain employs TRBV6-1 and TRBJ2-1; D gene unclear. With 2 bases removed from V and 8 bases from J, the gap between germline ends came to 7 bases. Germline V lookup: CDR1 MNHNS, CDR2 SASEGT. The CDR3 consists of 12 residues. Here the CDR3 DNA reads TGTGCCAGCAGTGAACCATACGATGAGCAGTTCTTC. Amino acid sequence: CASSEPYDEQFF.

The chain links TRBV27 to TRBJ2-3; D is unclear. The CDR3 consists of 13 residues. V was shortened by 3 bases and J by 3 bases, with 7 bases between the two germline ends. Germline assignment: CDR1 MNHEY and CDR2 SMNVEV (reference sequence). The CDR3 DNA reads as TGTGCCAGCAGTTTTTTGGGGACAGATACGCAGTATTTT. Translation gives CASSFLGTDTQYF.

The J gene is TRBJ1-5, the V gene TRBV28; a weak D match, TRBD1 (5 bases). CDR3 length: 14 amino acids. V was cut by 1 base and J by 3 bases, with 7 bases left in between. The germline V gene has CDR1 MDHEN and CDR2 SYDVKM. The CDR3 DNA follows: TGTGCCAGCAGTTTATCGGGGCCCAATCAGCCCCAGCATTTT. Encoded protein: CASSLSGPNQPQHF.

The chain uses TRBV6-1 and TRBJ1-1; the D is unclear. V was shortened by 2 bases and J by 3 bases, with 7 bases between the two germline ends. Germline V CDR1 and CDR2: MNHNS, SASEGT. The CDR3 runs to 13 residues. The CDR3 DNA is TGTGCCAGCAGTGAATCCTTGGACACTGAAGCTTTCTTT. The encoded protein is CASSESLDTEAFF.

V and J are TRBV7-2 and TRBJ2-7, with 7 bases lining up with TRBD1. CDR3 length: 13 residues. Per germline, CDR1 SGHTA and CDR2 FQGNSA. J was trimmed by 5 bases and V by 5 bases; bases with no gene match: 6. CDR3 bases: TGTGCCAGCAGCCTCACCGGACAGGACGAGCAGTACTTC. Protein sequence: CASSLTGQDEQYF.

The count of this clone is one. The chain is built from TRBV5-4 and TRBJ2-7, with TRBD1 matching over 8 bases. Germline V gene data show CDR1 as SGHNT and CDR2 as YYREEE (reference sequence). Unmatched junction bases numbered 7, after V lost 4 bases and J lost 4 bases. CDR3 length: 14 amino acids. This chain's CDR3 is CASSRDRTKYEQYF. CDR3 in DNA: TGTGCCAGCAGCAGGGACAGGACGAAGTACGAGCAGTACTTC.

The V call is TRBV7-2, the J call TRBJ1-2; TRBD1 matches at 9 bases. V gave up 10 bases and J gave up 7 bases; unmatched junction bases: 13. This CDR3 has 14 amino acids. The V gene's germline CDR1 is SGHTA and CDR2 FQGNSA. The CDR3 DNA sequence: TGTGCCACCCCCCGGAACAGGGGGCGGAGTGGCTACACCTTC. Its translation: CATPRNRGRSGYTF.

V and J are TRBV4-3 and TRBJ1-3; D remains unclear. The CDR3 runs to 15 residues. Trimming removed 4 bases from V and 0 bases from J, with 10 bases in between. Germline-derived CDR1 and CDR2 are LGHNA and YSLEER. The CDR3 DNA reads TGCGCCAGCAGCCCAACAGATCTCTCTGGAAACACCATATATTTT. As protein: CASSPTDLSGNTIYF.

This clone was recorded once. The chain employs TRBV5-4 and TRBJ1-1; the D is unclear. This CDR3 is 12 amino acids long. Germline CDR1 SGHNT, CDR2 YYREEE (reference sequence). Trimming cost V 2 bases and J 3 bases, with 5 bases left between them. The CDR3 spells CASSFDDTEAFF. The CDR3 bases are TGTGCCAGCAGCTTTGATGACACTGAAGCTTTCTTT.

The genes are TRBV6-6 and TRBJ2-5; D possibly corresponds to TRBD2 (7 bases). Germline lookup yields CDR1 MNHNY and CDR2 SVGAGI (reference sequence). Trimming left V 8 bases short and J 5 bases short, with 12 bases between. The CDR3 consists of 12 residues. CDR3 coding DNA: TGTGCCAGCGGGGGGGGGCCCGAGACCCAGTACTTC. Encoded protein: CASGGGPETQYF.

The gene calls are TRBV6-5 and TRBJ2-7; perhaps D is TRBD1 or TRBD2 (6 bases each). CDR3 length: 15 residues. From germline, CDR1 is MNHEY and CDR2 SVGAGI. V shed 4 bases and J shed 6 bases, with 19 bases lying between them. The CDR3 region is CASSSLGGLAPEQYF. The DNA for the CDR3 is TGTGCCAGCAGTTCTCTTGGGGGGCTAGCGCCCGAGCAGTACTTC.